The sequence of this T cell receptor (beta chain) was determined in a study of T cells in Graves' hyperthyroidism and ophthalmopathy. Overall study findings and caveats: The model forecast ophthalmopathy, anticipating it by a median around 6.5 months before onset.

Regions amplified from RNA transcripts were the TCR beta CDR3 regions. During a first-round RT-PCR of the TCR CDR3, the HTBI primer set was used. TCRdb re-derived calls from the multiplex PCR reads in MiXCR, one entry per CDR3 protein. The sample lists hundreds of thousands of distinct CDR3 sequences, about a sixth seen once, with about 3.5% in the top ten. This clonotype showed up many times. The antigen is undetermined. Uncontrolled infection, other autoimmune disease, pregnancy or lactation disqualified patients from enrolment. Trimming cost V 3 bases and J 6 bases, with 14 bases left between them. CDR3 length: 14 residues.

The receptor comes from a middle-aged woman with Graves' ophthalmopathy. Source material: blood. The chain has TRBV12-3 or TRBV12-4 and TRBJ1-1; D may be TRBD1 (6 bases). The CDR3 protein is CASSFVGTQPEAFF. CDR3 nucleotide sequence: TGTGCCAGCAGTTTTGTCGGGACACAGCCTGAAGCTTTCTTT.